Below are 32 T cell receptor beta chains sequenced from a single sample in a study of lymphopenia after photon versus proton radiotherapy. Repertoires were generated with immunoSEQ multiplex PCR, while TCRdb's copy carries only in-frame clones and drops some. The sample lists some 21,000 clones, 85% seen once, with around 20% in the top ten. Sample: peripheral blood, taken from a patient treated with photon-based radiotherapy. These receptors came from a man in his sixties with pancreatic cancer.

V is TRBV5-1 and J is TRBJ1-1; D unresolved. Germline-derived CDR1 and CDR2 are SGHRS and YFSETQ. The CDR3 spans 14 residues. The V end lost 5 bases, the J end lost 2 bases, and 13 bases lay between the germline ends. CDR3 nucleotide sequence: TGCGCCAGCAGATGGTCGGAAACTAACACTGAAGCTTTCTTT. Translation: CASRWSETNTEAFF.

This clone was seen just once. The V call is TRBV6-1, the J call TRBJ2-7; maybe TRBD2 (5 bases). V was clipped by 4 bases and J by 6 bases, with 16 bases between them. This CDR3 region has 14 residues. The germline CDR1 and CDR2 sequences are MNHNS and SASEGT. The CDR3 DNA is TGTGCCAGCAGTGCAGAGGAGGTCTTGGGCGAGCAGTACTTC. Translating gives CASSAEEVLGEQYF.

The chain couples TRBV7-9 to TRBJ2-7; 7 bases line up with TRBD1. From germline, CDR1 is SEHNR and CDR2 FQNEAQ (reference sequence). Unmatched junction bases numbered 7, after V lost 5 bases and J lost 3 bases. This CDR3 region has 14 residues. CDR3 bases: TGTGCCAGCAGCGATAAACAGGGGTTCTACGAGCAGTACTTC. Residues: CASSDKQGFYEQYF.

This CDR3 reads CSARTGGNQYF. The CDR3 DNA reads as TGCAGTGCAAGGACAGGGGGTAACCAGTACTTC. The chain links TRBV20-1 to TRBJ2-5; the match to TRBD1 covers 10 bases. Germline V gene sequence: CDR1 DFQATT, CDR2 SNEGSKA (reference sequence). V was pared by 6 bases and J by 10 bases, with 5 bases of the junction left unmatched. The CDR3 runs to 11 residues.

A word on this clone: Other DNA sequences from this sample encode an identical CDR3 as well. This chain joins TRBV9 and TRBJ2-7, with 10 bases that match TRBD1. This CDR3 is 13 amino acids long. The V gene end was trimmed by 3 bases and the J gene end by 4 bases; junction bases not matched to a gene: 1. Germline values: CDR1 SGDLS, CDR2 YYNGEE. The CDR3 region has the DNA TGTGCCAGCAGCGGACAGGGGGCTTACGAGCAGTACTTC. It codes for CASSGQGAYEQYF.

The V call is TRBV19, the J call TRBJ1-2; 9 nucleotides match TRBD1. This CDR3 has 15 amino acids. V shed 4 bases and J 2 bases; nucleotides not matched to a gene: 5. Germline assignment: CDR1 LNHDA and CDR2 SQIVND (reference sequence). CDR3 sequence: CASSKSGTGNYGYTF. The CDR3 region has the DNA TGTGCCAGTAGTAAATCCGGGACAGGGAACTATGGCTACACCTTC.

The rearrangement uses TRBV27 and TRBJ1-1; the D gene is possibly TRBD1 (5 bases). Trimming left V 7 bases short and J 0 bases short, with 15 bases between. Germline V gene data show CDR1 as MNHEY and CDR2 as SMNVEV (reference sequence). This CDR3 has 15 residues. In DNA form, the CDR3 reads TGTGCCAGCAACGCTCTAGGACAACTGAACACTGAAGCTTTCTTT. Translation: CASNALGQLNTEAFF.

V gene TRBV10-3 combines with J gene TRBJ1-2; the D gene is possibly TRBD1 (6 bases). Germline values: CDR1 ENHRY, CDR2 SYGVKD. CDR3 length equals 13 residues. Trimming stripped 6 bases from V and 2 bases from J, with 10 bases between. In nucleotides, the CDR3 is TGTGCCATCAGCCCGGACAGCAACTATGGCTACACCTTC. This gives the protein CAISPDSNYGYTF.

The chain uses TRBV15 and TRBJ2-7; possible D gene TRBD1, 7 bases. Germline V gene data show CDR1 as LNHNV and CDR2 as YYDKDF (reference sequence). Trimming removed 1 base at V and 2 bases at J, with 12 bases between. This CDR3 contains 15 residues. CDR3 in DNA: TGTGCCACCAGCAGAGGGCGGGACAGCCCCTACGAGCAGTACTTC. Its translation is CATSRGRDSPYEQYF.

The rearrangement links TRBV5-5 to TRBJ2-7; possible D gene TRBD1, 6 bases. V lost 1 base, J lost 3 bases, and 8 bases lay in between. The V gene's germline CDR1 is SGHKS and CDR2 YYEKEE (reference sequence). The CDR3 totals 13 residues. CDR3 nucleotide sequence: TGTGCCAGCAGCTTGTGGACAGTCTACGAGCAGTACTTC. This gives the protein CASSLWTVYEQYF.

This chain links TRBV11-3 with TRBJ2-2, with 14 bases identical to TRBD2. Germline-derived CDR1 and CDR2 are SGHNT and YENEEA. The CDR3 totals 16 residues. J was trimmed by 4 bases and V by 5 bases; bases with no gene match: 3. CDR3 DNA sequence: TGTGCCAGCAGCCGAGGACTAGCGGGGGGCACCGGGGAGCTGTTTTTT. Its protein is CASSRGLAGGTGELFF. The full variable domain, rest sourced from reference TRBV11-3 and TRBJ2-2, is EAGVVQSPRYKIIEKKQPVAFWCNPISGHNTLYWYLQNLGQGPELLIRYENEEAVDDSQLPKDRFSAERLKGVDSTLKIQPAELGDSAVYLCASSRGLAGGTGELFFGEGSRLTVL.

The V and J genes are TRBV5-6 and TRBJ2-5; D may be TRBD1 (6 bases). V gave up 8 bases and J gave up 5 bases, with 19 bases separating them. Per germline, CDR1 SGHDT and CDR2 YYEEEE. The CDR3 has 14 residues. CDR3 sequence reads: CASTRDTAWETQYF. As DNA, the CDR3 is TGTGCCAGTACCCGGGACACCGCCTGGGAGACCCAGTACTTC.

V usage is TRBV5-5 and J usage is TRBJ1-6; D is ambiguous. Trimming removed 1 base at V and 5 bases at J, with 13 bases between. Per germline, CDR1 SGHKS and CDR2 YYEKEE (reference sequence). This CDR3 has 16 amino acids. The DNA of the CDR3 is TGTGCCAGCAGCTTGTTTTCTCTACTGGATAATTCACCCCTCCACTTT. Its translation is CASSLFSLLDNSPLHF. The whole variable domain, remainder taken from reference TRBV5-5 and TRBJ1-6, is DAGVTQSPTHLIKTRGQQVTLRCSPISGHKSVSWYQQVLGQGPQFIFQYYEKEERGRGNFPDRFSARQFPNYSSELNVNALLLGDSALYLCASSLFSLLDNSPLHFGNGTRLTVT.

The V and J genes are TRBV18 and TRBJ2-3, with D possibly TRBD1 on 6 matching bases. The V gene's germline CDR1 is KGHSH and CDR2 LQKENI. V gave up 4 bases and J gave up 2 bases, with 10 bases separating them. This CDR3 comprises 14 residues. For the CDR3, the DNA is TGTGCCAGCTCACTCGGACAGTACACAGATACGCAGTATTTT. Its protein is CASSLGQYTDTQYF.

V is TRBV14 and J is TRBJ2-1; D is undetermined. Trimming removed 2 bases at V and 7 bases at J, with 9 bases between. This CDR3 contains 13 residues. Looked up from germline, CDR1 is SGHDN and CDR2 is FVKESK. CDR3 region: CASSQWVRNEQFF. The CDR3 DNA reads as TGTGCCAGCAGCCAATGGGTGCGAAATGAGCAGTTCTTC.

The V and J genes are TRBV6-5 and TRBJ2-3; the D gene is possibly TRBD1 (6 bases). This CDR3 spans 13 amino acids. Germline assignment: CDR1 MNHEY and CDR2 SVGAGI. Trimming removed 6 bases from V and 1 base from J, with 8 bases in between. As DNA, the CDR3 is TGTGCCAGCAGGGACAGACGCACAGATACGCAGTATTTT. Its protein product is CASRDRRTDTQYF.

This clone was counted between two and nine times. The chain links TRBV6-4 to TRBJ1-5, with D uncertain. Trimming removed 6 bases from V and 7 bases from J, with 13 bases in between. Germline V lookup: CDR1 MRHNA, CDR2 SNTAGT. This CDR3 has 13 residues. In DNA form, the CDR3 reads TGTGCCAGCAGCCTCGGACCGGACCAGCCCCAGCATTTT. Translating it yields CASSLGPDQPQHF.

CDR3 in amino acids: CSVAGTGGDQPQHF. The DNA for the CDR3 is TGCAGCGTGGCGGGGACAGGGGGCGATCAGCCCCAGCATTTT. The rearrangement uses TRBV29-1 and TRBJ1-5; 12 bases fit TRBD1. From germline, CDR1 is SQVTM and CDR2 ANQGSEA. The V and J ends lost 6 bases and 5 bases, in that order; junction bases with no gene match: 5. The CDR3 spans 14 residues.

The chain employs TRBV29-1 and TRBJ2-5, with unresolved D. Germline loops: CDR1 SQVTM, CDR2 ANQGSEA. Deletions cut 0 bases from V and 2 bases from J, with 10 bases between. This CDR3 contains 14 residues. This CDR3 reads CSVEDPQTQETQYF. The CDR3, as DNA: TGCAGCGTTGAAGACCCACAGACGCAAGAGACCCAGTACTTC.

V and J are TRBV29-1 and TRBJ1-1; no clear D. The V end lost 4 bases, the J end lost 0 bases, and 9 bases lay between the germline ends. Germline V gene data show CDR1 as SQVTM and CDR2 as ANQGSEA. The CDR3 extends over 13 amino acids. The CDR3: CSVVVRVNTEAFF. CDR3 DNA: TGCAGCGTTGTCGTAAGGGTGAACACTGAAGCTTTCTTT.

This clone has only one observation. The chain carries TRBV7-2 and TRBJ2-7; D gene uncertain. V lost 0 bases to trimming and J lost 0 bases, with 9 bases between them. Germline assignment: CDR1 SGHTA and CDR2 FQGNSA. This CDR3 region has 15 residues. The CDR3 loop reads CASSLAAGSSYEQYF. DNA for the CDR3: TGTGCCAGCAGCTTAGCCGCCGGGTCCTCCTACGAGCAGTACTTC.

The chain has TRBV5-6 and TRBJ1-2; D not certain. There are 12 residues in the CDR3. Germline V gives CDR1 SGHDT, CDR2 YYEEEE. V was cut by 0 bases and J by 4 bases, with 4 bases left in between. CDR3 protein: CASSLGLYGYTF. In DNA, the CDR3 is TGTGCCAGCAGCTTGGGGCTCTATGGCTACACCTTC.

The chain joins TRBV18 to TRBJ1-6; a weak D match, TRBD1 (5 bases). Germline V gene sequence: CDR1 KGHSH, CDR2 LQKENI. CDR3 size: 11 residues. V gave up 6 bases and J gave up 10 bases, with 7 bases separating them. CDR3 sequence: CASSRGSPLHF. The CDR3 DNA sequence: TGTGCCAGCTCCCGGGGCTCACCCCTCCACTTT.

V and J are TRBV27 and TRBJ1-6, with a tentative D call TRBD1 (6 bases). Germline CDR1 reads MNHEY; CDR2 reads SMNVEV (reference sequence). Trimming took off 2 bases at V and 6 bases at J, with 14 bases between the two ends. This CDR3 has 16 amino acids. The CDR3 DNA reads TGTGCCAGCAGTTTAACAGGGAGAGAGGGTAATTCACCCCTCCACTTT. It is translated as CASSLTGREGNSPLHF.

The genes are TRBV6-1 and TRBJ1-1; 9 bases are a match to TRBD1. Germline assignment: CDR1 MNHNS and CDR2 SASEGT. The CDR3 is 12 amino acids. V shed 7 bases, J shed 10 bases, and the junction held 7 bases outside the gene matches. The CDR3 DNA sequence: TGTGCCAGCATATGGGACAGGGCGGGAGCTTTCTTT. Its translation is CASIWDRAGAFF.

The CDR3 sequence: CASRTGGNQPQHF. The CDR3 DNA sequence: TGTGCCAGCCGGACAGGGGGCAATCAGCCCCAGCATTTT. The chain couples TRBV7-8 to TRBJ1-5; 9 nucleotides align to TRBD1. The CDR3 is 13 residues long. Looked up from germline, CDR1 is SGHVS and CDR2 is FQNEAQ. The J segment lost 2 bases and the V segment lost 8 bases, leaving 1 base of the junction unmatched.

V usage is TRBV18 and J usage is TRBJ2-5; tentatively, D is TRBD2 (6 bases). Per the germline V gene, CDR1 is KGHSH and CDR2 is LQKENI. V lost 2 bases and J 5 bases, leaving 12 bases between the germline ends. This CDR3 region has 14 residues. Here the CDR3 DNA reads TGTGCCAGCTCACCAGGAGGCGGGACCGAGACCCAGTACTTC. Amino acids: CASSPGGGTETQYF.

The chain employs TRBV30 and TRBJ1-4; D unclear. The germline CDR1 and CDR2 sequences are GTSNPN and SVGIG (reference sequence). The CDR3 contains 16 residues. The V end lost 5 bases, the J end lost 2 bases, and 18 bases lay between the germline ends. The CDR3 loop reads CAWGRRIEATNEKLFF. Here the CDR3 DNA reads TGTGCCTGGGGGAGAAGGATCGAAGCCACTAATGAAAAACTGTTTTTT.

V is TRBV2 and J is TRBJ2-1, with a weak D call TRBD2 (6 bases). V was cut by 6 bases and J by 1 base, with 13 bases left in between. The CDR3 loop spans 15 amino acids. The germline V gene has CDR1 SNHLY and CDR2 FYNNEI. The CDR3 nucleotides read TGTGCCAGCAGGCCTGGACTATCGTCCTACAATGAGCAGTTCTTC. Translating gives CASRPGLSSYNEQFF.

This clone was detected once. This chain links TRBV6-1 with TRBJ2-2; perhaps TRBD2 as D (5 bases). V was cut by 10 bases and J by 7 bases, with 7 bases left in between. This CDR3 comprises 10 residues. Germline-derived CDR1 and CDR2 are MNHNS and SASEGT. As DNA, the CDR3 is TGTGCCAACGGGGACGGGGAGCTGTTTTTT. This sequence encodes CANGDGELFF.

J is TRBJ1-5 and V is TRBV19, with a weak D call TRBD1 (5 bases). Germline-derived CDR1 and CDR2 are LNHDA and SQIVND (reference sequence). This CDR3 has 15 residues. V dropped 6 bases and J dropped 4 bases, with 16 bases sitting between them. CDR3 bases: TGTGCCAGTAGCTCCTACGAAGCAGGGAATCAGCCCCAGCATTTT. Its translation is CASSSYEAGNQPQHF.

The J gene is TRBJ2-1, the V gene TRBV11-3; 9 nucleotides agree with TRBD1. Per the germline V gene, CDR1 is SGHNT and CDR2 is YENEEA. The CDR3 covers 18 residues. V lost 4 bases and J lost 6; bases outside the gene matches: 16. The CDR3 nucleotides are TGTGCCAGCAGCTCCCAGATAGGGGGGACAGGGAAGGCCAATGAGCAGTTCTTC. Its protein is CASSSQIGGTGKANEQFF.